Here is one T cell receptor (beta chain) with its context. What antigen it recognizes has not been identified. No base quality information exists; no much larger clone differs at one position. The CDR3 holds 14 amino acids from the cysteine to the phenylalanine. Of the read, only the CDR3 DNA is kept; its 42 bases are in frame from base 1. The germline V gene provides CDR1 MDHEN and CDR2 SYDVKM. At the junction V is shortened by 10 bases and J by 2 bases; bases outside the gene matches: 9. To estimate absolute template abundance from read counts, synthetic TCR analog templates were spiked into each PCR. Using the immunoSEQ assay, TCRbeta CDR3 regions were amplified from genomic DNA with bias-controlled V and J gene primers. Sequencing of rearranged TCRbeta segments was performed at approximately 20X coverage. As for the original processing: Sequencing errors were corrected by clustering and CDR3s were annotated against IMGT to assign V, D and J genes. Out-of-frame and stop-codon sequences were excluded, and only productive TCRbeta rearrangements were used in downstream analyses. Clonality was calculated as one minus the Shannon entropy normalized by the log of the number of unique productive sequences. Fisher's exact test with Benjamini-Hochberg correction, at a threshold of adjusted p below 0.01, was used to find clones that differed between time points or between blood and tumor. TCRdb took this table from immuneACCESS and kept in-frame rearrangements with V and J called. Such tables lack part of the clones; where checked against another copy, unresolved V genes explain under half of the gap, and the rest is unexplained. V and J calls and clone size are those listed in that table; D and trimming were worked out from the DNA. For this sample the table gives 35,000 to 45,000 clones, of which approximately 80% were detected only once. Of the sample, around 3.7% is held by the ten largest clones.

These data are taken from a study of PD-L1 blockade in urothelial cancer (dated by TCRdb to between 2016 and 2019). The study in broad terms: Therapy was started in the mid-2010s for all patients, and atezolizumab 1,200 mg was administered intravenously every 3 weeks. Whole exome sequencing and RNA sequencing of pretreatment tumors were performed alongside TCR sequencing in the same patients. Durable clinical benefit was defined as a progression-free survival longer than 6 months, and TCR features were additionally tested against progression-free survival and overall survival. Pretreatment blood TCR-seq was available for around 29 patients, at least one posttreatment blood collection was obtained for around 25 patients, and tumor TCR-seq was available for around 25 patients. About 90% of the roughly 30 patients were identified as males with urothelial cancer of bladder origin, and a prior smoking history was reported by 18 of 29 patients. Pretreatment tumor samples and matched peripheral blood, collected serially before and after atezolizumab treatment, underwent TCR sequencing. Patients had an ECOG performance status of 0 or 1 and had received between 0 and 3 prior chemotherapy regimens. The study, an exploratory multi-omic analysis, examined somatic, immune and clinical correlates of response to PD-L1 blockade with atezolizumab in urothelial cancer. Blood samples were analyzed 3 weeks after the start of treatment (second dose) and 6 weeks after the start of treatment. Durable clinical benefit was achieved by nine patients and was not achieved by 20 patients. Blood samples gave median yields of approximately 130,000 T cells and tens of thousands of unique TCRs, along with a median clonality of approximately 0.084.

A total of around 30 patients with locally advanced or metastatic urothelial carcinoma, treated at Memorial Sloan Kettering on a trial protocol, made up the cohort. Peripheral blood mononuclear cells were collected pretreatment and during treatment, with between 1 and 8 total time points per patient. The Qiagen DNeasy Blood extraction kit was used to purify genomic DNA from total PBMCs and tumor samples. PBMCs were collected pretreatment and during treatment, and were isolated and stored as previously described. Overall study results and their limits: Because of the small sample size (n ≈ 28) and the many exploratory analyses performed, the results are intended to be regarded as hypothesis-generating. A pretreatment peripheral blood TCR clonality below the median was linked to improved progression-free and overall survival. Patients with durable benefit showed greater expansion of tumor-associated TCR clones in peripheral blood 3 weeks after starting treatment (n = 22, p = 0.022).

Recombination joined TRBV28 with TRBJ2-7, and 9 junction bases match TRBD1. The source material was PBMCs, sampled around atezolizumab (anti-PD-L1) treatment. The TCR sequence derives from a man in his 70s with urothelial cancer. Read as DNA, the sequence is TGTGCCACCTACTTACAGGGGGCCCCCTACGAGCAGTACTTC. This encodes CATYLQGAPYEQYF.